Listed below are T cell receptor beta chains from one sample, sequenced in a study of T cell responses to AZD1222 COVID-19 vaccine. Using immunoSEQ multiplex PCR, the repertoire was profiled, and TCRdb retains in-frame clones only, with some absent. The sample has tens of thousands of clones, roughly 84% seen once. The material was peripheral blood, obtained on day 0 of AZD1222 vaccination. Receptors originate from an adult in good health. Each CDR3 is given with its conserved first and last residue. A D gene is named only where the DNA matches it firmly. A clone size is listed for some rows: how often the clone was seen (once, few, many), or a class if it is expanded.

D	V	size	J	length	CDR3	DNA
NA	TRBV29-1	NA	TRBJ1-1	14	CSVVGLRVNTEAFF	TGCAGCGTTGTTGGACTAAGAGTGAACACTGAAGCTTTCTTT
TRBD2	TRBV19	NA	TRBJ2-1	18	CASSMGGGAILSFNEQFF	TGTGCCAGTAGTATGGGCGGGGGGGCGATCCTTTCATTCAATGAGCAGTTCTTC
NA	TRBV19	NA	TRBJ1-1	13	CASSSRSPVEAFF	TGTGCCAGTAGTAGTCGCTCCCCCGTTGAAGCTTTCTTT
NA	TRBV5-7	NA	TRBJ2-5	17	CASSPYLARGYQETQYF	TGTGCCAGCAGCCCATATCTCGCCAGGGGTTACCAAGAGACCCAGTACTTC
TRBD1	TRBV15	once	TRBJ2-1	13	CATSRPQGEEQFF	TGTGCCACCAGCAGACCTCAGGGGGAGGAGCAGTTCTTC
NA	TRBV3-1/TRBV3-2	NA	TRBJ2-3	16	CASSQANRPHTDTQYF	TGTGCCAGCAGCCAAGCCAACCGTCCACACACAGATACGCAGTATTTT
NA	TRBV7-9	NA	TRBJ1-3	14	CASTPGSTGNTIYF	TGTGCCAGCACCCCGGGCTCCACAGGAAACACCATATATTTT
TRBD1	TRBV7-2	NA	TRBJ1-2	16	CASSLVVGTGLDGYTF	TGTGCCAGCAGCTTAGTAGTAGGGACAGGGCTCGATGGCTACACCTTC
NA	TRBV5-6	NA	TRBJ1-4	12	CASSWGNEKLFF	TGTGCCAGCAGCTGGGGTAACGAAAAACTGTTTTTT
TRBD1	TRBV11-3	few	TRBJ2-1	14	CASSPGQGRGEQFF	TGTGCCAGCAGCCCGGGACAGGGGCGGGGTGAGCAGTTCTTC
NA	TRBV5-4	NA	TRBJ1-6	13	CASSLARSSPLHF	TGTGCCAGCAGCTTGGCCCGGTCCTCACCCCTCCACTTT
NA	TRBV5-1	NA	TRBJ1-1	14	CASSWKQMNTEAFF	TGCGCCAGCAGCTGGAAGCAGATGAACACTGAAGCTTTCTTT
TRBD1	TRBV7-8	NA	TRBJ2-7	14	CASSPRDSSYEQYF	TGTGCCAGCAGCCCAAGGGACAGCTCCTACGAGCAGTACTTC
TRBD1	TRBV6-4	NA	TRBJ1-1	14	CASSPGTGGTEAFF	TGTGCCAGCAGTCCCGGGACAGGGGGGACTGAAGCTTTCTTT
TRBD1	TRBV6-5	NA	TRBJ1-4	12	CASGQGREKLFF	TGTGCCAGTGGACAGGGGAGGGAAAAACTGTTTTTT
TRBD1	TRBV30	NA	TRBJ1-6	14	CAWGRTGGRTPLHF	TGTGCCTGGGGGAGGACAGGGGGCAGGACACCCCTCCACTTT
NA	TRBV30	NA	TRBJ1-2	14	CAWSVFRDINGYTF	TGTGCCTGGAGTGTATTCCGGGACATTAATGGCTACACCTTC
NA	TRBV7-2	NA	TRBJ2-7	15	CASSTSTRSSYEQYF	TGTGCCAGCAGCACCAGCACTAGGAGCTCCTACGAGCAGTACTTC
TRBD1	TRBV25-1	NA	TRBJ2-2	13	CAGRTGGTGELFF	TGTGCCGGTCGGACAGGGGGGACCGGGGAGCTGTTTTTT
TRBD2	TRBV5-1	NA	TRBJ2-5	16	CASSLGTSIFAETQYF	TGCGCCAGCAGCTTGGGGACTAGCATCTTCGCGGAGACCCAGTACTTC
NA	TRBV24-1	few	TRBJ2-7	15	CATSDQRGAISEQYF	TGTGCCACCAGTGATCAAAGGGGAGCTATTAGCGAGCAGTACTTC
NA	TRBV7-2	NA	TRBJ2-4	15	CASSPDRTTKNIQYF	TGTGCCAGCAGCCCAGACAGGACCACCAAAAACATTCAGTACTTC
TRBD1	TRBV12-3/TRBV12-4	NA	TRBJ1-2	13	CASSLNRGEGYTF	TGTGCCAGCAGTTTAAACAGGGGTGAAGGCTACACCTTC
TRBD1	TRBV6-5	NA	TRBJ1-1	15	CASSSKGQGVTEAFF	TGTGCCAGCAGTTCAAAAGGACAGGGGGTTACTGAAGCTTTCTTT
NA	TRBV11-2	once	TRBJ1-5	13	CASSLTDNQPQHF	TGTGCCAGCAGCTTGACAGACAATCAGCCCCAGCATTTT
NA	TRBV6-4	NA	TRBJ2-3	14	CASSASRDSDTQYF	TGTGCCAGCAGTGCCTCCAGGGATTCGGATACGCAGTATTTT
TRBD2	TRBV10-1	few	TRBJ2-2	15	CASSPGLGSTGELFF	TGCGCCAGCAGCCCCGGACTAGGTTCCACCGGGGAGCTGTTTTTT
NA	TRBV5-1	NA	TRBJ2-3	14	CASSSLGGTDTQYF	TGCGCCAGCAGCTCCCTAGGGGGAACAGATACGCAGTATTTT
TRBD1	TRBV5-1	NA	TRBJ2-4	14	CASSSGQGKNIQYF	TGCGCCAGCAGCTCGGGACAGGGGAAAAACATTCAGTACTTC
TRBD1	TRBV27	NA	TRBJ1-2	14	CASGRQGVIPGYTF	TGTGCCAGCGGCAGGCAGGGGGTTATCCCTGGCTACACCTTC
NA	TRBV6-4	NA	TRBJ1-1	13	CASSDRYGTEAFF	TGTGCCAGCAGTGACCGGTATGGGACTGAAGCTTTCTTT
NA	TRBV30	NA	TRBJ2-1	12	CAWGPGVNEQFF	TGTGCCTGGGGACCAGGGGTGAATGAGCAGTTCTTC
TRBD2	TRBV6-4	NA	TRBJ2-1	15	CASSQERGVYNEQFF	TGTGCCAGCAGTCAAGAGCGGGGGGTGTACAATGAGCAGTTCTTC
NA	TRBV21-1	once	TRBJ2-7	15	CASSPTGTGYYEQYF	TGTGCCAGCAGCCCTACCGGGACAGGATACTACGAGCAGTACTTC
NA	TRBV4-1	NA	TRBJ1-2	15	CASSPGFRTNYGYTF	TGCGCCAGCAGCCCAGGGTTTCGGACTAACTATGGCTACACCTTC
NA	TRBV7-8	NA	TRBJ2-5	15	CASSPRGRQGRTKYF	TGTGCCAGCAGCCCGCGGGGGAGGCAGGGGCGGACCAAGTACTTC
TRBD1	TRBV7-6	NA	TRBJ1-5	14	CASSFGTDNQPQHF	TGTGCCAGCAGCTTCGGGACAGACAATCAGCCCCAGCATTTT
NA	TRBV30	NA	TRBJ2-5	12	CAWSTGSRTQYF	TGTGCCTGGAGTACAGGTTCGCGGACCCAGTACTTC
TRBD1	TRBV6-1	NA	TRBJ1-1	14	CASSELRQGRRAFF	TGTGCCAGCAGTGAGCTCCGACAGGGGCGTAGAGCTTTCTTT
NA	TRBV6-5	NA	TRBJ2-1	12	CASSHTYNEQFF	TGTGCCAGCAGCCACACTTACAATGAGCAGTTCTTC
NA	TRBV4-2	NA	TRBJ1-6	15	CASSQEVGYNSPLHF	TGTGCCAGCAGCCAAGAGGTGGGGTATAATTCACCCCTCCACTTT
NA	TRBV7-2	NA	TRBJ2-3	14	CASSLDRSTDTQYF	TGTGCCAGCAGCTTGGACAGAAGCACAGATACGCAGTATTTT
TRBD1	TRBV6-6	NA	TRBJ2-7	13	CASTLGQPNEQYF	TGTGCCAGCACCCTGGGACAGCCCAACGAGCAGTACTTC
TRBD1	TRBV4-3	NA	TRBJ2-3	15	CASSQGQGGIDTQYF	TGCGCCAGCAGCCAAGGACAGGGGGGTATAGATACGCAGTATTTT
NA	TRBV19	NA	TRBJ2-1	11	CASSIYNEQFF	TGTGCCAGTAGTATTTACAATGAGCAGTTCTTC
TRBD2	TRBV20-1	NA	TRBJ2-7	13	CSASFLAGREQYF	TGCAGTGCTAGTTTCCTAGCGGGGCGCGAGCAGTACTTC
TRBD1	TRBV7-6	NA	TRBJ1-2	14	CASSLTTGGWGYTF	TGTGCCAGCAGCCTTACTACAGGGGGATGGGGCTACACCTTC
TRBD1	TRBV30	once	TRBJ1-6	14	CAWSGQGVISPLHF	TGTGCCTGGAGTGGTCAGGGGGTTATTTCACCCCTCCACTTT
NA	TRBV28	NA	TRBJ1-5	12	CASRSSNQPQHF	TGTGCCAGCAGGAGTAGCAATCAGCCCCAGCATTTT
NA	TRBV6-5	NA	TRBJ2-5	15	CASSRATRDRETQYF	TGTGCCAGCAGTCGAGCAACCAGGGATAGGGAGACCCAGTACTTC